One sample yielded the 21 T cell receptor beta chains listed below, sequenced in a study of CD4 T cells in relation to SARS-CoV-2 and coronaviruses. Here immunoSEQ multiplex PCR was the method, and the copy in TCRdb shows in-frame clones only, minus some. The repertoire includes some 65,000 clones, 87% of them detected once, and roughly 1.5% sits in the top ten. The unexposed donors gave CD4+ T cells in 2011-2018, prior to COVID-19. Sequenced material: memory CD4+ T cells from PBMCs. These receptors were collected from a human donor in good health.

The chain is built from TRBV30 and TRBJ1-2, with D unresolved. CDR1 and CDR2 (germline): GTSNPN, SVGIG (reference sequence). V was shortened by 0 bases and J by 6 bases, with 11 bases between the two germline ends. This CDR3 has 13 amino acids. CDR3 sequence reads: CAWSVGAGDGYTF. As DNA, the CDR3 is TGTGCCTGGAGTGTTGGTGCCGGGGATGGCTACACCTTC.

The CDR3 spells CASIKREGPGGEQYF. The CDR3 DNA is TGTGCCAGCATTAAGCGGGAGGGCCCCGGAGGCGAGCAGTACTTC. V is TRBV6-5 and J is TRBJ2-7; 10 nucleotides line up with TRBD2. Germline CDR1 reads MNHEY; CDR2 reads SVGAGI. CDR3 length equals 15 residues. V shed 7 bases and J 6 bases; nucleotides not matched to a gene: 12.

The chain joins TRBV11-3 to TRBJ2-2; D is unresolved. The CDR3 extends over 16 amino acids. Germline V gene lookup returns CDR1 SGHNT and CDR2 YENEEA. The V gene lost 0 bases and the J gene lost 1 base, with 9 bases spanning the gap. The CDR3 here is CASSLDSPGNTGELFF. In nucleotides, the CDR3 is TGTGCCAGCAGCTTAGATAGTCCAGGGAACACCGGGGAGCTGTTTTTT. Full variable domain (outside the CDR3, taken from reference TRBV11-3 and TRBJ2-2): EAGVVQSPRYKIIEKKQPVAFWCNPISGHNTLYWYLQNLGQGPELLIRYENEEAVDDSQLPKDRFSAERLKGVDSTLKIQPAELGDSAVYLCASSLDSPGNTGELFFGEGSRLTVL.

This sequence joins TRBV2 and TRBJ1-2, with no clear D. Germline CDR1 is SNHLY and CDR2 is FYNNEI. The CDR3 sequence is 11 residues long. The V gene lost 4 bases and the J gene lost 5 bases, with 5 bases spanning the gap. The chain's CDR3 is CASSARYGYTF. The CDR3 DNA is TGTGCCAGCAGTGCCAGATATGGCTACACCTTC.

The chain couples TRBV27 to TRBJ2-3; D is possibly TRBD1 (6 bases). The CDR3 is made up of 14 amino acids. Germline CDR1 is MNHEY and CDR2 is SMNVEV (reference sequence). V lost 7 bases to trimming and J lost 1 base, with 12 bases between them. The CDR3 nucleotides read TGTGCCAGCAAGTCGGGACAAGGCACAGATACGCAGTATTTT. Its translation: CASKSGQGTDTQYF.

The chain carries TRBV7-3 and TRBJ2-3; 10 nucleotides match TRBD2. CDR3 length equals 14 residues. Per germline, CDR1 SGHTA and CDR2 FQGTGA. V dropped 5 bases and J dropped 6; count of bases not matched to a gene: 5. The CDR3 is CASSQTSGPDTQYF. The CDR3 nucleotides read TGTGCCAGCAGCCAGACTAGCGGGCCTGATACGCAGTATTTT.

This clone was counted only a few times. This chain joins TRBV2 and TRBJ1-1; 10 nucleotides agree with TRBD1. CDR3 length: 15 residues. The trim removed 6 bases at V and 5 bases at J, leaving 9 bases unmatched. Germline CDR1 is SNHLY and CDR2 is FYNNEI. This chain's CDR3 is CASSPGTGVGTEAFF. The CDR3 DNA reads TGTGCCAGCAGCCCCGGGACAGGGGTGGGAACTGAAGCTTTCTTT.

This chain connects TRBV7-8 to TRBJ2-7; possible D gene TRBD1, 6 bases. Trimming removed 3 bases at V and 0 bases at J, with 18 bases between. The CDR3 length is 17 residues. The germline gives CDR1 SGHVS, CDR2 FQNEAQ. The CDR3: CASSLSWTSGHSYEQYF. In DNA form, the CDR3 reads TGTGCCAGCAGCTTGAGTTGGACCTCGGGACACTCCTACGAGCAGTACTTC.

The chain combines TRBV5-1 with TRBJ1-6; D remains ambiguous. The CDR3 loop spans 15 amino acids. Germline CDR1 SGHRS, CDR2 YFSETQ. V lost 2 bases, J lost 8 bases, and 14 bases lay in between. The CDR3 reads CASSFTTHLDSPLHF. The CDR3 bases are TGCGCCAGCAGCTTCACAACCCATTTGGATTCACCCCTCCACTTT.

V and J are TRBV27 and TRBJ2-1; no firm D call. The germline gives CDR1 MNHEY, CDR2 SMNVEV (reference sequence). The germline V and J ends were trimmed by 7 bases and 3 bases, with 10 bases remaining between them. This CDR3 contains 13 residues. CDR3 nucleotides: TGTGCCAGCAATCCGGTGGGCTACAATGAGCAGTTCTTC. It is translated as CASNPVGYNEQFF.

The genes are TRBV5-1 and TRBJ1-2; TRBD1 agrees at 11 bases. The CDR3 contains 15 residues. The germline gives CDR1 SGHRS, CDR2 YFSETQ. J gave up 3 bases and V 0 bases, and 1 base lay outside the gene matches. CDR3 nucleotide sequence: TGCGCCAGCAGCTTGGGGACAGGGGGCGACTATGGCTACACCTTC. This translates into CASSLGTGGDYGYTF.

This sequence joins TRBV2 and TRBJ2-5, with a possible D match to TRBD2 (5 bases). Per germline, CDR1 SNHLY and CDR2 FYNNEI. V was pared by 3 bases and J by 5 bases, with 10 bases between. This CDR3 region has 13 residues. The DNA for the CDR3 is TGTGCCAGCAGTGACGTGGGAGTTGAGACCCAGTACTTC. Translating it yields CASSDVGVETQYF.

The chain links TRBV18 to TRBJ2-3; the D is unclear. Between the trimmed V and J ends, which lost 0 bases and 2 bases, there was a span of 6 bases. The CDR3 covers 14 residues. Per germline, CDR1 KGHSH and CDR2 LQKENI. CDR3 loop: CASSPPTNTDTQYF. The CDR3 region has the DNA TGTGCCAGCTCACCACCGACAAACACAGATACGCAGTATTTT.

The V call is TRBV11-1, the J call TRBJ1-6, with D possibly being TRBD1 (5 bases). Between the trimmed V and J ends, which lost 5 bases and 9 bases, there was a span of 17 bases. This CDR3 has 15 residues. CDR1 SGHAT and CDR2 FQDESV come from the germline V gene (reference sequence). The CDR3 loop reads CASSHGTPAGSPLHF. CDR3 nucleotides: TGTGCCAGCAGCCACGGGACGCCCGCGGGTTCACCCCTCCACTTT. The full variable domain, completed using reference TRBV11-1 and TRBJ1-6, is EAEVAQSPRYKITEKSQAVAFWCDPISGHATLYWYRQILGQGPELLVQFQDESVVDDSQLPKDRFSAERLKGVDSTLKIQPAELGDSAMYLCASSHGTPAGSPLHFGNGTRLTVT.

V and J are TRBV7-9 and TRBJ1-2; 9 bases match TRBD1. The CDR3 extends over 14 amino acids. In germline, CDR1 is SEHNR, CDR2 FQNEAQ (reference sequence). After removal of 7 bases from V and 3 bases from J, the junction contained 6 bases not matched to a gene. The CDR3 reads CASTPRTGDYGYTF. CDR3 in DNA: TGTGCCAGCACCCCGAGGACAGGGGACTATGGCTACACCTTC.

The CDR3 DNA reads TGTGCCAGATGCACTTATCAGCCCCAGCATTTT. Translating gives CARCTYQPQHF. This chain connects TRBV25-1 to TRBJ1-5; D remains ambiguous. The length of the CDR3 is 11 residues. Germline V gives CDR1 MGHDK, CDR2 SYGVNS. Trimming took off 9 bases at V and 5 bases at J, with 8 bases between the two ends.

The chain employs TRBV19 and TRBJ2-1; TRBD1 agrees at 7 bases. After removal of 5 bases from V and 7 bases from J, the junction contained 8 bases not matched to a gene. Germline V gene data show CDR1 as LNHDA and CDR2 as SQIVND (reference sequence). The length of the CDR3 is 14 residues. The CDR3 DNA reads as TGTGCCAGTAGTCCGGGACAGTCTAGGAATGAGCAGTTCTTC. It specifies CASSPGQSRNEQFF.

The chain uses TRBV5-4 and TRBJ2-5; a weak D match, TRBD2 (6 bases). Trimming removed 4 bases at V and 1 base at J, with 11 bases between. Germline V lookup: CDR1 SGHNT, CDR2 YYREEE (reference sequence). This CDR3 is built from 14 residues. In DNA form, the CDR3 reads TGTGCCAGCAGCCTGAGGACTATCCAAGAGACCCAGTACTTC. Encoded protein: CASSLRTIQETQYF.

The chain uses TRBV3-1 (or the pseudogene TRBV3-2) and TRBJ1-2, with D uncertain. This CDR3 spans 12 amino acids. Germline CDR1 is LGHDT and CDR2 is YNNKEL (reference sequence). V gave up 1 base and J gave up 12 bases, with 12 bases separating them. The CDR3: CASSQGRIVHTF. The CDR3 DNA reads TGTGCCAGCAGCCAAGGCAGAATTGTCCACACCTTC.

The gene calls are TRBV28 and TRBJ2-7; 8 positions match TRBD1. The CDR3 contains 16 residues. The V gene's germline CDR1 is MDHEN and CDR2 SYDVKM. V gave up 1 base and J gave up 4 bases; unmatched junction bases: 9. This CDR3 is CASSLSRAGGRYEQYF. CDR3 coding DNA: TGTGCCAGCAGTTTATCGCGAGCAGGGGGCAGGTACGAGCAGTACTTC.

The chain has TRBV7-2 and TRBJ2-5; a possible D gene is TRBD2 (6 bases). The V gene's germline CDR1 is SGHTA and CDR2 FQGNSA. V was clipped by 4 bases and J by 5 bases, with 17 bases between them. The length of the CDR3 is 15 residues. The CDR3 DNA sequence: TGTGCCAGCAGCTCCCTCTTACGGGACTGGGAGACCCAGTACTTC. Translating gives CASSSLLRDWETQYF. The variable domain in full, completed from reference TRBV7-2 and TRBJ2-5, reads GAGVSQSPSNKVTEKGKDVELRCDPISGHTALYWYRQSLGQGLEFLIYFQGNSAPDKSGLPSDRFSAERTGGSVSTLTIQRTQQEDSAVYLCASSSLLRDWETQYFGPGTRLLVL.